Described below is a single T cell receptor (beta chain) sequence and its context. What it binds is not known. The junction departs from the called germline gene at one end, perhaps through a read error. This sample is part of a study of T cell repertoires in cytomegalovirus infection. Turning to the study itself: The study used recently identified HLA-C-restricted and well-studied HLA-B-restricted CMV epitopes. CMV infection and matching HLA type were both indicated by public TCR beta signatures.

Study-wide findings and caveats: Using cumulative public TCR beta family frequency, the authors identified those who carried CMV together with the relevant HLA. HLA-C-restricted CMV-specific TCR beta clonotypes were dominant in the ex vivo response.

The CDR3 contains 13 residues. Via MiXCR, TCRdb re-called the reads, giving one row per CDR3 protein. The table includes 900,000 to 950,000 distinct CDR3 sequences, around 30% detected once. The starting material was cultured CD8+ T cells from PBMCs, obtained from culture after CMV antigen stimulation. The chain uses TRBV12-3 or TRBV12-4 and TRBJ2-1, with D possibly TRBD2 on 6 matching bases. The TCR was taken from a human donor in good health (CMV status not recorded). Some clones in this sample may be carry-over from other donors' samples. CDR3 loop: CVSGHRLYNEQFF. CDR3 in DNA: TGTGTCAGCGGGCACCGCCTATACAATGAGCAGTTCTTC.